This TCR beta chain was sequenced during a study of post-analysis software for immune sequencing data (dated by TCRdb to the mid-2010s). For the study in its entirety: The recorded disease courses included relapsing-remitting, secondary progressive and progressive-relapsing multiple sclerosis, and some patients had no subtype annotation. The multiple sclerosis patient repertoires were compared with some twelve previously published healthy control repertoires from donors aged about 6 to 25 years. A subset of samples was prepared in parallel using single-end sample barcoding, then pooled and co-amplified after Illumina adapter ligation. Here is what the overall study found, with its caveats: Direct clustering with F measure showed strong co-clustering of samples prepared in the same batch, prompting a batch-effect correction. Normalized Chao1 diversity was significantly lower in multiple sclerosis patients than controls, suggesting substantial peripheral T-cell clonal expansion. Significantly higher frequencies in patients than in controls were found for several TRBV segments, including TRBV5-6, TRBV5-1 and TRBV20-1. The multiple sclerosis patient group was slightly younger than the control group.

The library was prepared using PCR. Sequencing relied on an Illumina HiSeq 2500. To reduce PCR and sequencing biases, unique molecular identifiers were incorporated into the TCR beta cDNA libraries. Roughly 500,000 cDNA molecules were obtained for every 1 to 10 million input T cells, so each molecule roughly corresponded to one T cell. Patient libraries were prepared and sequenced with the same protocol used for the earlier healthy control dataset. Within a given batch, samples were prepared together, multiplexed and sequenced on the same HiSeq lane. The source study handled its data this way. Raw barcoded reads were processed with MIGEC, and single-read molecular identifier groups were discarded before consensus assembly and CDR3 extraction. VDJtools was used for post-analysis of the clonotype tables, and diversity was normalized by down-sampling every dataset to the size of the smallest sample. In repertoire overlap clustering, CDR3 amino acid sequences, but not nucleotide sequences, were matched to correct batch-related cross-sample contamination. Through fastp at Q25 and MiXCR, TCRdb rebuilt clones from the public reads, retaining in-frame beta chains. Rows are unified per CDR3 protein, each entry keeping the most common DNA and genes. TCRdb, not the authors, supplied the V and J calls. The sample contains hundreds of thousands of distinct CDR3 sequences, 55% to 70% of them found a single time. The ten largest clonotypes hold 11% of the sample.

To demonstrate the VDJtools post-analysis software, TCR beta repertoires were profiled from the peripheral blood of more than ten young patients with multiple sclerosis. Multiple sclerosis patients were children and adolescents aged about 6 to 16 years. This clonotype was counted a single time. Its antigen remains undetermined. Base qualities are not recorded, but no much larger clone differs from it by a single base. V and J are truncated by 2 bases and 2 bases respectively, leaving an intervening sequence of 8 bases. From a lookup of the germline V gene, CDR1 and CDR2 are SGHTA and FQGNSA. Including the terminal cysteine and phenylalanine, the CDR3 comprises 14 residues. Kept here is only the CDR3 DNA, which spans 42 bases and is read in frame from base 1.

The chain employs TRBV7-2 and TRBJ2-3; confidence is insufficient to name the D gene. The specimen sequenced was blood. The clonotype was recovered from a girl aged 2-15 years with multiple sclerosis. The DNA sequence is TGTGCCAGCAGCTTAAGGGTTATCACAGATACGCAGTATTTT. Translation gives CASSLRVITDTQYF.